The entry that follows covers one T cell receptor (beta chain) sequence. One end of the junction varies from germline; a read error may be responsible. These data are taken from a study of T cell changes during pregnancy in multiple sclerosis. Here immunoSEQ multiplex PCR was the method, and the copy in TCRdb shows in-frame clones only, minus some. The sample includes just under 85,000 clones, just over 90% of them seen just once. This CDR3 contains 16 residues. Germline-derived CDR1 and CDR2 are MNHEY and SMNVEV (reference sequence). V gene TRBV27 combines with J gene TRBJ2-7, with 7 bases matching TRBD1. This TCR was recovered from a female donor with multiple sclerosis, enrolled in a pregnancy study. The sequencing here drew on peripheral blood, taken in the first trimester of pregnancy. The CDR3 coding sequence is TGTGCCAGCAGTCCGACGGACAGGCGGCGAACTAATCTACGTCACTTC. Protein: CASSPTDRRRTNLRHF.